Below are 21 T cell receptor beta chains sequenced from a single sample in a study of blood T cell repertoires in COVID-19. Produced via immunoSEQ multiplex PCR; TCRdb's table is partial and in-frame only. The data hold 200,000 to 300,000 clones, with less than 90% observed a single time. The sequenced material came from peripheral blood. The receptors derive from a man between 60 and 75 years old with acute or convalescent COVID-19.

Only one count was recorded for this clone. The CDR3 end shows no conserved phenylalanine or tryptophan, and so a read error is likely. The limits of the CDR3 on the DNA are not certain, so only TCRdb's listed CDR3 is given. The rearrangement links TRBV11-2 to TRBJ1-1. The CDR3 contains 8 residues when both ends are counted. In germline, CDR1 is SGHAT, CDR2 FQNNGV. The CDR3 reads CASSFRSL.

The rearrangement links TRBV5-4 to TRBJ2-5, with D possibly matching TRBD2 (6 bases). The V gene's germline CDR1 is SGHNT and CDR2 YYREEE (reference sequence). There are 14 residues in the CDR3. V was pared by 4 bases and J by 1 base, with 11 bases between. Here the CDR3 reads CASSEGGTQETQYF. The CDR3, as DNA: TGTGCCAGCAGCGAGGGCGGGACCCAAGAGACCCAGTACTTC. The whole variable domain, filled in from reference TRBV5-4 and TRBJ2-5, reads ETGVTQSPTHLIKTRGQQVTLRCSSQSGHNTVSWYQQALGQGPQFIFQYYREEENGRGNFPPRFSGLQFPNYSSELNVNALELDDSALYLCASSEGGTQETQYFGPGTRLLVL.

This chain connects TRBV4-1 to TRBJ2-7, with TRBD1 identical over 10 bases. The CDR3 is 15 amino acids. Germline V gives CDR1 MGHRA, CDR2 YSYEKL. The V gene end was trimmed by 1 base and the J gene end by 6 bases; junction bases not matched to a gene: 6. CDR3 DNA: TGCGCCAGCAGCCAAGCCGGGACAGGGGTTTTCGAGCAGTACTTC. Translation gives CASSQAGTGVFEQYF.

The rearrangement uses TRBV21-1 and TRBJ1-1; the table's D gene call, TRBD1, was not cross checked with the DNA. TRBV21-1 is flagged as a pseudogene. This CDR3 contains 14 residues. DNA of the CDR3: TGTGCCAGCAGCATTTTACAGGGGTCCACTGAAGCTTTCTTT. It yields the protein CASSILQGSTEAFF.

The J gene is TRBJ2-7, the V gene TRBV29-1, with a possible D match to TRBD1 (6 bases). Trimming shortened V by 5 bases and J by 2 bases, and 13 bases separated the two germline ends. CDR1 and CDR2 from the germline V gene are SQVTM and ANQGSEA. This CDR3 contains 13 residues. DNA of the CDR3: TGCAGCGTTCCCAGGGGATCCCCCTACGAGCAGTACTTC. Translating it yields CSVPRGSPYEQYF.

This clone was seen a few times. The chain links TRBV9 to TRBJ2-2; D uncertain. CDR1 is SGDLS, CDR2 YYNGEE, per germline. The CDR3 covers 16 residues. V was cut by 4 bases and J by 0 bases, with 13 bases left in between. CDR3 DNA sequence: TGTGCCAGCAGCCCCTACAGACATGCGAACACCGGGGAGCTGTTTTTT. Amino acid sequence: CASSPYRHANTGELFF.

This sequence joins TRBV19 and TRBJ1-5, with unresolved D. Germline V CDR1 and CDR2: LNHDA, SQIVND (reference sequence). Trimming took off 4 bases at V and 7 bases at J, with 14 bases between the two ends. The CDR3 runs 14 residues. The CDR3: CASSSPGNRQPQHF. The CDR3 DNA reads as TGTGCCAGTAGTAGCCCCGGCAACAGACAGCCCCAGCATTTT.

The chain is built from TRBV7-8 and TRBJ2-3, with 7 bases matching TRBD1. Germline lookup yields CDR1 SGHVS and CDR2 FQNEAQ. J was trimmed by 2 bases and V by 5 bases; bases with no gene match: 10. CDR3 length: 16 residues. The CDR3 protein is CASSPTGTGTTDTQYF. The CDR3 DNA reads TGTGCCAGCAGCCCGACAGGGACCGGGACCACAGATACGCAGTATTTT. Using reference TRBV7-8 and TRBJ2-3 for the parts outside the CDR3, the full variable domain is GAGVSQSPRYKVAKRGQDVALRCDPISGHVSLFWYQQALGQGPEFLTYFQNEAQLDKSGLPSDRFFAERPEGSVSTLKIQRTQQEDSAVYLCASSPTGTGTTDTQYFGPGTRLTVL.

The chain uses TRBV19 and TRBJ1-2; 10 positions match TRBD1. J was trimmed by 0 bases and V by 4 bases; bases with no gene match: 8. The germline gives CDR1 LNHDA, CDR2 SQIVND (reference sequence). The CDR3 consists of 17 residues. CDR3 residues: CASSTRDRGAPNYGYTF. CDR3 DNA: TGTGCCAGTAGTACCCGGGACAGGGGCGCCCCTAACTATGGCTACACCTTC.

V and J are TRBV6-6 and TRBJ1-3; a weak D match, TRBD1 (5 bases). The length of the CDR3 is 15 residues. V dropped 5 bases and J dropped 4 bases, with 15 bases sitting between them. The germline CDR1 and CDR2 sequences are MNHNY and SVGAGI (reference sequence). Here the CDR3 DNA reads TGTGCCAGCAGTATCTACAGGACGCGGGGAAACACCATATATTTT. Translated, it gives CASSIYRTRGNTIYF.

The V gene is TRBV27, the J gene TRBJ1-2; tentative D call: TRBD1 (5 bases). Per the germline V gene, CDR1 is MNHEY and CDR2 is SMNVEV (reference sequence). The CDR3 has 16 amino acids. Trimming removed 2 bases at V and 5 bases at J, with 18 bases between. The CDR3 reads CASSLRGSGLGYGYTF. In DNA form, the CDR3 reads TGTGCCAGCAGTTTACGAGGCTCGGGACTCGGATATGGCTACACCTTC.

This chain uses TRBV30 with TRBJ1-1; D may be TRBD1 (5 bases). Per the germline V gene, CDR1 is GTSNPN and CDR2 is SVGIG (reference sequence). Trimming took off 4 bases at V and 2 bases at J, with 23 bases between the two ends. This CDR3 spans 17 amino acids. CDR3: CAWKEVSQIGANTEAFF. In DNA, the CDR3 is TGTGCCTGGAAAGAGGTCAGCCAAATTGGGGCCAACACTGAAGCTTTCTTT.

The rearrangement links TRBV19 to TRBJ2-1; the D gene is possibly TRBD1 (6 bases). Trimming stripped 6 bases from V and 5 bases from J, with 14 bases between. The CDR3 spans 14 residues. In germline, CDR1 is LNHDA, CDR2 SQIVND (reference sequence). In DNA, the CDR3 is TGTGCCAGTAGCACCGGACAGAGGCACAATGAGCAGTTCTTC. Translating it yields CASSTGQRHNEQFF.

This clone was seen a handful of times. The chain recombines TRBV19 with TRBJ2-2, with no clear D. The length of the CDR3 is 14 residues. Germline lookup yields CDR1 LNHDA and CDR2 SQIVND (reference sequence). Trimming left V 2 bases short and J 3 bases short, with 7 bases between. The CDR3 DNA sequence: TGTGCCAGTAGTATAATGGCAGACACCGGGGAGCTGTTTTTT. Translated, it gives CASSIMADTGELFF.

V usage is TRBV4-2 and J usage is TRBJ2-5, with 9 bases that match TRBD2. V lost 4 bases and J lost 1; bases outside the gene matches: 7. The CDR3 has 16 amino acids. Per germline, CDR1 LGHNA and CDR2 YNFKEQ. CDR3 coding DNA: TGTGCCAGCAGCCCCGGTGTTAGCGGGGGCCAAGAGACCCAGTACTTC. It yields the protein CASSPGVSGGQETQYF.

V and J are TRBV9 and TRBJ2-6; no definite D call. The CDR3 spans 16 residues. CDR1 is SGDLS and CDR2 is YYNGEE in the germline V gene. V lost 0 bases and J 4 bases, leaving 11 bases between the germline ends. CDR3 residues: CASSVEYRFGANVLTF. The DNA for the CDR3 is TGTGCCAGCAGCGTAGAGTACAGATTCGGGGCCAACGTCCTGACTTTC.

This clone was detected only a few times. The genes are TRBV9 and TRBJ2-1; D possibly corresponds to TRBD2 (6 bases). The germline V gene has CDR1 SGDLS and CDR2 YYNGEE. The CDR3 has 16 amino acids. The V and J ends lost 4 bases and 8 bases respectively, with 22 bases between them. The DNA of the CDR3 is TGTGCCAGCAGCCTAAACCGGGACTTAAGTGTCGATGAGCAGTTCTTC. This sequence encodes CASSLNRDLSVDEQFF.

The genes are TRBV28 and TRBJ1-2, with 7 bases identical to TRBD1. The CDR3 is 14 residues long. Germline V CDR1 and CDR2: MDHEN, SYDVKM. Losses at the gene ends were 5 bases for V and 5 bases for J; bases not matched to a gene: 8. CDR3 amino acids: CASSIPGQHYGYTF. CDR3 DNA sequence: TGTGCCAGCAGTATTCCGGGACAGCATTATGGCTACACCTTC.

This clone has only one observation. V gene TRBV5-4 combines with J gene TRBJ2-3, with TRBD1 identical over 9 bases. V lost 0 bases and J lost 7; bases outside the gene matches: 9. Germline CDR1 and CDR2: SGHNT and YYREEE (reference sequence). This CDR3 is 16 amino acids long. The CDR3 DNA reads as TGTGCCAGCAGCTTGGATGGGACAGGGAAAGTAAATACGCAGTATTTT. Translated, it gives CASSLDGTGKVNTQYF.

V gene TRBV7-8 combines with J gene TRBJ1-1; 7 bases are a match to TRBD1. The length of the CDR3 is 17 residues. Germline loops: CDR1 SGHVS, CDR2 FQNEAQ. The V gene end was trimmed by 2 bases and the J gene end by 1 base; junction bases not matched to a gene: 10. CDR3 DNA sequence: TGTGCCAGCAGCTTAAGGACAGGTTGGGGGTCGAACACTGAAGCTTTCTTT. Its protein product is CASSLRTGWGSNTEAFF. Based on the CDR3 plus reference TRBV7-8 and TRBJ1-1, the full variable domain is GAGVSQSPRYKVAKRGQDVALRCDPISGHVSLFWYQQALGQGPEFLTYFQNEAQLDKSGLPSDRFFAERPEGSVSTLKIQRTQQEDSAVYLCASSLRTGWGSNTEAFFGQGTRLTVV.

The rearrangement joins TRBV28 to TRBJ2-1; 8 nucleotides line up with TRBD2. Germline V gene data show CDR1 as MDHEN and CDR2 as SYDVKM. With V trimmed by 7 bases and J by 0 bases, 8 bases remained unmatched. CDR3 length equals 16 residues. The CDR3: CASTTGGVSSYNEQFF. In DNA form, the CDR3 reads TGTGCCAGCACCACCGGGGGGGTGAGCTCCTACAATGAGCAGTTCTTC.